The 14 T cell receptor beta chains in this list originate from one sample, sequenced in a study of shared clonotypes between healthy human individuals. Method: immunoSEQ multiplex PCR; TCRdb's copy keeps in-frame clones and lacks some. In the table there are fewer than 200,000 clones, over 50% of which are singletons. Sequences were obtained from memory CD4+ T cells sorted from blood. Regarding subset: CD45RA-negative fraction. The receptors come from a man between 25 and 39 years old in good health.

The gene calls are TRBV5-5 and TRBJ1-3; D unclear. Germline CDR1 is SGHKS and CDR2 is YYEKEE (reference sequence). This CDR3 contains 16 residues. Trimming took off 1 base at V and 0 bases at J, with 11 bases between the two ends. CDR3 protein: CASSLLQILSGNTIYF. As DNA, the CDR3 is TGTGCCAGCAGCTTGTTACAGATACTCTCTGGAAACACCATATATTTT. Looking up the rest from reference TRBV5-5 and TRBJ1-3 gives the full variable domain: DAGVTQSPTHLIKTRGQQVTLRCSPISGHKSVSWYQQVLGQGPQFIFQYYEKEERGRGNFPDRFSARQFPNYSSELNVNALLLGDSALYLCASSLLQILSGNTIYFGEGSWLTVV.

This clone was observed a few times. V is TRBV5-6 and J is TRBJ2-7; D is ambiguous. CDR3 size: 12 residues. Trimming shortened V by 0 bases and J by 5 bases, and 6 bases separated the two germline ends. Looked up from germline, CDR1 is SGHDT and CDR2 is YYEEEE. This CDR3 is CASSLAPHEQYF. CDR3 DNA: TGTGCCAGCAGCTTGGCCCCCCACGAGCAGTACTTC.

The genes are TRBV5-1 and TRBJ2-3; TRBD1 agrees at 8 bases. The CDR3 runs 13 residues. Germline CDR1 and CDR2: SGHRS and YFSETQ. V was clipped by 4 bases and J by 6 bases; unmatched bases: 4. The CDR3 DNA sequence: TGCGCCAGCAGCACGGACAGGGTTGATACGCAGTATTTT. Translating it yields CASSTDRVDTQYF.

The V and J genes are TRBV13 and TRBJ2-3; 7 nucleotides match TRBD1. The CDR3 contains 14 residues. The junction had 4 bases not matched to a gene; V was cut back by 4 bases and J by 3 bases. Germline assignment: CDR1 PRHDT and CDR2 FYEKMQ (reference sequence). CDR3 sequence: CASSSRQGTDTQYF. The CDR3 coding sequence is TGTGCCAGCAGCTCTAGACAGGGAACAGATACGCAGTATTTT.

CDR3 amino acids: CASSLEDSSYNEQFF. The CDR3 nucleotides read TGTGCCAGCAGCTTAGAGGACAGCTCCTACAATGAGCAGTTCTTC. This rearrangement joins TRBV7-2 to TRBJ2-1, with a possible D match to TRBD1 (6 bases). The CDR3 runs 15 residues. Germline-derived CDR1 and CDR2 are SGHTA and FQGNSA. With 1 base removed from V and 0 bases from J, the gap between germline ends came to 7 bases. The entire variable domain, with the rest obtained from reference TRBV7-2 and TRBJ2-1, is as follows: GAGVSQSPSNKVTEKGKDVELRCDPISGHTALYWYRQSLGQGLEFLIYFQGNSAPDKSGLPSDRFSAERTGGSVSTLTIQRTQQEDSAVYLCASSLEDSSYNEQFFGPGTRLTVL.

This sequence joins TRBV29-1 and TRBJ2-3, with D perhaps TRBD1 (6 bases). The germline V and J ends were trimmed by 7 bases and 2 bases, with 16 bases remaining between them. The CDR3 runs to 14 residues. In germline, CDR1 is SQVTM, CDR2 ANQGSEA. The CDR3 region is CSASRGWDTDTQYF. The CDR3 DNA is TGCAGCGCAAGCAGGGGCTGGGACACAGATACGCAGTATTTT.

The chain uses TRBV10-3 and TRBJ2-7; weak D call: TRBD1 (7 bases). This CDR3 spans 16 amino acids. Germline values: CDR1 ENHRY, CDR2 SYGVKD. The V and J ends lost 2 bases and 2 bases respectively, with 16 bases between them. The CDR3 sequence: CAISEGGRTGAYEQYF. The DNA of the CDR3 is TGTGCCATCAGTGAGGGGGGGCGGACAGGTGCCTACGAGCAGTACTTC.

This chain joins TRBV25-1 and TRBJ1-2; the D is unclear. Trimming removed 4 bases at V and 6 bases at J, with 18 bases between. This CDR3 region has 15 residues. Germline V CDR1 and CDR2: MGHDK, SYGVNS. CDR3 DNA: TGTGCCAGCAGTGGCCCTGTGGGCAGGCCCCATGGCTACACCTTC. Protein: CASSGPVGRPHGYTF.

As to this clone: Other nucleotide sequences in the sample specify the same CDR3. The V gene is TRBV14, the J gene TRBJ2-3; 10 positions agree with TRBD1. The CDR3 extends over 18 amino acids. The germline CDR1 and CDR2 sequences are SGHDN and FVKESK. V gave up 0 bases and J gave up 2 bases; unmatched junction bases: 8. The CDR3 nucleotides read TGTGCCAGCAGCCAAGAGAGGCCGGGGACAGGGGACACAGATACGCAGTATTTT. It yields the protein CASSQERPGTGDTDTQYF.

The chain couples TRBV18 to TRBJ2-7; D unclear. V dropped 5 bases and J dropped 4 bases, with 6 bases sitting between them. Germline V gives CDR1 KGHSH, CDR2 LQKENI. The CDR3 totals 11 residues. CDR3 bases: TGTGCCAGCTCAGCCAGGTACGAGCAGTACTTC. Translated, it gives CASSARYEQYF.

The gene calls are TRBV2 and TRBJ1-2, with D unclear. Germline CDR1 SNHLY, CDR2 FYNNEI. The CDR3 covers 14 residues. V was cut by 4 bases and J by 5 bases, with 14 bases left in between. CDR3 loop: CASSVESHGYGYTF. The CDR3, as DNA: TGTGCCAGCAGTGTGGAGTCTCACGGATATGGCTACACCTTC. Based on the CDR3 plus reference TRBV2 and TRBJ1-2, the full variable domain is EPEVTQTPSHQVTQMGQEVILRCVPISNHLYFYWYRQILGQKVEFLVSFYNNEISEKSEIFDDQFSVERPDGSNFTLKIRSTKLEDSAMYFCASSVESHGYGYTFGSGTRLTVV.

V gene TRBV18 combines with J gene TRBJ2-2; tentatively, D is TRBD1 (6 bases). The CDR3 is made up of 15 amino acids. V shed 5 bases and J shed 2 bases, with 12 bases lying between them. Germline loops: CDR1 KGHSH, CDR2 LQKENI. The CDR3 protein is CASSTDRKNTGELFF. In DNA form, the CDR3 reads TGTGCCAGCTCAACGGACAGAAAAAACACCGGGGAGCTGTTTTTT.

The chain links TRBV19 to TRBJ2-7; 10 nucleotides agree with TRBD2. The length of the CDR3 is 14 residues. Trimming cost V 10 bases and J 6 bases; bases outside gene matches: 12. Germline CDR1 reads LNHDA; CDR2 reads SQIVND (reference sequence). The CDR3: CATTGLAGVSEQYF. The CDR3 bases are TGTGCCACAACTGGGCTAGCGGGAGTGTCCGAGCAGTACTTC.

Worth noting for this clone: The sample has other DNA sequences that encode this CDR3 too. The V and J genes are TRBV6-5 and TRBJ1-2, with a possible D match to TRBD1 (6 bases). CDR1 is MNHEY and CDR2 is SVGAGI in the germline V gene. V was trimmed by 2 bases and J by 5 bases, leaving 9 bases between them. The CDR3 consists of 13 residues. The CDR3 is CASSYGRGYGYTF. For the CDR3, the DNA is TGTGCCAGCAGTTACGGCAGGGGTTATGGCTACACCTTC.